What follows is one T cell receptor (beta chain) and its context. No cognate antigen has been identified for it. Base qualities are not provided; no much larger clone lies one nucleotide away. The intended sense of this specimen's treatment or condition label: live attenuated yellow fever vaccine strain. At each blood-draw timepoint, two biological replicates of bulk PBMCs were collected. PBMCs were isolated from peripheral blood using a standard Ficoll-Paque protocol. TriZol was used to extract RNA from bulk PBMCs, from CD4 and CD8 fractions, and from dextramer-positive and dextramer-negative fractions. The entry originates in a study of T cells after yellow fever vaccination (dated by TCRdb to the late 2010s). At the level of the whole study: The SMART-Seq v4 Ultra Low Input RNA kit was used to prepare libraries from fractions with low cell numbers. To follow T-cell clones before and after primary and booster YFV17D yellow fever vaccination, bulk TCR alpha and beta repertoires were sequenced over time. Two healthy male donors made up the cohort, one aged 18 to 29 years and the other aged 30 to 40 years. Blood was collected at multiple timepoints before and after primary and secondary immunization, and bulk PBMC replicates and cell subsets were isolated. Points the paper makes about the study in general: Most clones expanded after primary vaccination (approximately 97% of CD4 and around nine tenths of CD8) were re-detected after the booster, suggesting that broad memory maintenance occurred. Compared with the primary T-cell response, the secondary T-cell response was faster but weaker, reaching its peak on day 5 rather than on day 15. Because only a couple of donors were included in the study, the extent to which the findings can be generalized is limited. FACS-sorted repertoires could contain abundant contaminating clonotypes from the bulk population, so computational filtering was required. A small share of clonotypes was detected in both CD4 and CD8 compartments, with the overlap likely arising from convergent recombination.

TCR cDNA was synthesized by 5'RACE template switching, through which a universal primer site and unique molecular identifiers were introduced. Priming for cDNA synthesis came from both the TCR alpha and TCR beta constant segments. Libraries were amplified in two PCR steps, with sample barcodes and sequencing adapters added in the second step. Libraries were sequenced on Illumina HiSeq 2500 (2x100 bp) or NovaSeq (2x150 bp). As for how the authors treated the data: MIGEC was used to demultiplex reads and collapse the reads into UMI consensus sequences, and MiXCR was used for V(D)J alignment. Using edgeR on replicate PBMC samples, clonotypes were called vaccine-responding if FDR was below 0.01 and the log2 fold change was above 5 up to day 15. Bulk clonotypes were assigned CD4 or CD8 identity according to which sequenced CD4 or CD8 repertoire held them at higher abundance. The raw public data were reprocessed by TCRdb itself: fastp quality trimming at Q25, MiXCR clonotype calling, in-frame beta chains only. A single entry per CDR3 protein holds the most common genes and DNA from its merged rows. TCRdb's processing, not the authors', yielded these V and J calls. The sample table contains 450,000 to 600,000 distinct CDR3 sequences; only one count was recorded for roughly a sixth of them. Together, the top ten hold roughly 17% of the sample.

At the junction V is shortened by 4 bases and J by 2 bases, with 11 bases in between. The germline V gene sets CDR1 to SQVTM and CDR2 to ANQGSEA. From the cysteine up to the phenylalanine, the CDR3 has a length of 13 residues. Just CDR3 DNA is preserved here, 39 bases in frame from base 1. The sequence derives from a man aged 18 to 29 who received the YFV17D yellow fever vaccine. This sample comprised PBMCs, obtained 4 to 6 days after the first yellow fever vaccination. The sequence is built from TRBV29-1 and TRBJ1-1; the D gene lacks a confident call. Read as DNA, the sequence is TGCAGCGTTGGTACCGTACCTAACACTGAAGCTTTCTTT. Translated, it gives CSVGTVPNTEAFF.